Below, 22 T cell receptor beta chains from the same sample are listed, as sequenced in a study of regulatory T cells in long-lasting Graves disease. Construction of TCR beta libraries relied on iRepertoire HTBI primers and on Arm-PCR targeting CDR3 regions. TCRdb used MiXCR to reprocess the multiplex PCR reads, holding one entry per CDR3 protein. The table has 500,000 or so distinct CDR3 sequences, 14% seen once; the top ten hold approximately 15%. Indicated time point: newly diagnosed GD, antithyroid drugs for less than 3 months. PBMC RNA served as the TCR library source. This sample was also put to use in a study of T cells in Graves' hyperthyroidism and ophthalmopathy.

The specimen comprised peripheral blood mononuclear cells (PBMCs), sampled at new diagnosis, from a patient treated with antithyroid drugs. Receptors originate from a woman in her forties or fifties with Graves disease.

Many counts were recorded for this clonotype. The CDR3 region is CASSPKTSMVNEQFF. In DNA form, the CDR3 reads TGTGCCAGCAGCCCCAAAACTAGCATGGTGAATGAGCAGTTCTTC. This sequence joins TRBV7-3 and TRBJ2-1; perhaps TRBD2 as D (6 bases). The CDR3 loop spans 15 amino acids. CDR1 and CDR2 (germline): SGHTA, FQGTGA. V lost 5 bases to trimming and J lost 7 bases, with 18 bases between them.

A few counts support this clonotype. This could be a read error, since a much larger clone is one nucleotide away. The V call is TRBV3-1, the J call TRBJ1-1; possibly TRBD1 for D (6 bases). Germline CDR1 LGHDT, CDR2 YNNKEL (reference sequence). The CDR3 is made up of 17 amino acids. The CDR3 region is CASSQEGGHRMNTETFF. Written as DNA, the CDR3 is TGTGCCAGCAGCCAAGAAGGGGGACACAGAATGAACACTGAAACTTTCTTT.

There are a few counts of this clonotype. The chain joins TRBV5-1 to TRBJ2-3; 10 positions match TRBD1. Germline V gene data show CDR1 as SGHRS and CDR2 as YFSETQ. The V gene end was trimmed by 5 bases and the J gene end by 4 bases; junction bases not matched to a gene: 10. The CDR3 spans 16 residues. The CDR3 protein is CASSLGRDRGSDTQYF. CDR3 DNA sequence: TGCGCCAGCAGTCTGGGACGGGACAGGGGTTCAGATACGCAGTATTTT.

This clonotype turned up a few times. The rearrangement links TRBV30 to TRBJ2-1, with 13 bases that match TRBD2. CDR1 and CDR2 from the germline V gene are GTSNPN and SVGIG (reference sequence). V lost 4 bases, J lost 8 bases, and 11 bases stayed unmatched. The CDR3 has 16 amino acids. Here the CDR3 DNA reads TGTGCCTGGACCGATGTTGGGACTAGCGGGGTGGATGAGCAGTTCTTC. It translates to CAWTDVGTSGVDEQFF.

The CDR3 DNA reads as TGTGCCAGCTCTTGGAGCTCCTACAATGAGCAGTTCTTC. Translating gives CASSWSSYNEQFF. This chain uses TRBV6-2 or TRBV6-3 with TRBJ2-1; D call uncertain. Per the germline V gene, CDR1 is MNHEY and CDR2 is SVGEGT. The CDR3 extends over 13 amino acids. Trimming took off 8 bases at V and 0 bases at J, with 8 bases between the two ends.

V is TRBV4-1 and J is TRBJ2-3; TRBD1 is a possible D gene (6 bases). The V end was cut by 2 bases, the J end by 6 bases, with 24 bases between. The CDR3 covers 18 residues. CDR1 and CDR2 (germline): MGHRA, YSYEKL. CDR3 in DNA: TGCGCCAGCAGCCAACAAGAGGGAACAGGGTCTGGGTACGATACGCAGTATTTT. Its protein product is CASSQQEGTGSGYDTQYF.

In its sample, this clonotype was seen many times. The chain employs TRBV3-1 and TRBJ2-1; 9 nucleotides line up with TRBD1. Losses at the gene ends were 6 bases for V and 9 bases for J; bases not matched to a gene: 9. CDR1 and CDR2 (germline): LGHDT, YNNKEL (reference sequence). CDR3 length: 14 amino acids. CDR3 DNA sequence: TGTGCCAGCAGATCCGAGACAGGGGGAGTTGAGCAGTTCTTC. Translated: CASRSETGGVEQFF.

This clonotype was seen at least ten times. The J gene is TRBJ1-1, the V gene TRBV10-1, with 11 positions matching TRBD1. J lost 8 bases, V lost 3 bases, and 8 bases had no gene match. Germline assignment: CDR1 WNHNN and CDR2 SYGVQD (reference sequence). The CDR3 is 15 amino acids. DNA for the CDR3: TGCGCCAGCAGTGATGGGACAGGGGGGCAAACCGAAGCTTTCTTT. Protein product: CASSDGTGGQTEAFF.

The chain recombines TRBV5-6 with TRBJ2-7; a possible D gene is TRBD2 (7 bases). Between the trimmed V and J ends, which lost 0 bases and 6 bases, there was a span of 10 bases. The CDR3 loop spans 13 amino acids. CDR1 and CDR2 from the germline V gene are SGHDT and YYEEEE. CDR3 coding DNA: TGTGCCAGCAGCTTGGGGGGGGGCTTCGAGCAGTACTTC. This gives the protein CASSLGGGFEQYF.

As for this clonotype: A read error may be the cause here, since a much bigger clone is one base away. This CDR3 is CASRRGWEESYEQYF. The CDR3 DNA reads as TGTGCCAGCAGAAGGGGATGGGAGGAATCCTACGAGCAGTACTTC. The V and J genes are TRBV2 and TRBJ2-7; tentatively, D is TRBD2 (6 bases). V dropped 6 bases and J dropped 1 base, with 16 bases sitting between them. CDR1 is SNHLY, CDR2 FYNNEI, per germline. The length of the CDR3 is 15 residues.

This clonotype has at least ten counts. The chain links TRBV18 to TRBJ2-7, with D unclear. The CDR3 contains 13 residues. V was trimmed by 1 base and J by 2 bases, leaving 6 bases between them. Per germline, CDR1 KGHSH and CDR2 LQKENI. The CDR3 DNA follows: TGTGCCAGCTCACCACAGGAGACCTACGAGCAGTACTTC. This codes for CASSPQETYEQYF.

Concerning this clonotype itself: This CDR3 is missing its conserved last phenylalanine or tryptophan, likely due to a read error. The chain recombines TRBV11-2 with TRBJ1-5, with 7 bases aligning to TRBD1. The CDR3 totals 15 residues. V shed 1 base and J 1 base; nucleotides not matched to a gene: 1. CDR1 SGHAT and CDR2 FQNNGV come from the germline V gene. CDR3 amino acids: CASSLGQGSNQPQHL. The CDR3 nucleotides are TGTGCCAGCAGCTTAGGACAGGGAAGCAATCAGCCCCAGCATTTA.

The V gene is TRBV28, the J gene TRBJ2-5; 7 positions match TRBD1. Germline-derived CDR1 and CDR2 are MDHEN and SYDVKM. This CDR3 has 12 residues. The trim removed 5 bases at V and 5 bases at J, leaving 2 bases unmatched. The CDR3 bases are TGTGCCAGCAGTGGGACAGTGGAGACCCAGTACTTC. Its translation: CASSGTVETQYF.

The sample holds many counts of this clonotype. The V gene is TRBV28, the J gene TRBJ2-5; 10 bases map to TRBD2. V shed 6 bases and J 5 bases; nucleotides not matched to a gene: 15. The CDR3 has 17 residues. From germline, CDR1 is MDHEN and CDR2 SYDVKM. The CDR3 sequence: CASRGSIGLAVRETQYF. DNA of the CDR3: TGTGCCAGCAGGGGATCAATAGGACTAGCGGTCCGGGAGACCCAGTACTTC.

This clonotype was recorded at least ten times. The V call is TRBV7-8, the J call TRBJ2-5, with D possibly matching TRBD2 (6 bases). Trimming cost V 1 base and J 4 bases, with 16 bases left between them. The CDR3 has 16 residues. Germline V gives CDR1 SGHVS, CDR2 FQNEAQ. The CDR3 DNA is TGTGCCAGCAGCTTAGTTCCCAAGGGAGGTAGAGAGACCCAGTACTTC. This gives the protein CASSLVPKGGRETQYF.

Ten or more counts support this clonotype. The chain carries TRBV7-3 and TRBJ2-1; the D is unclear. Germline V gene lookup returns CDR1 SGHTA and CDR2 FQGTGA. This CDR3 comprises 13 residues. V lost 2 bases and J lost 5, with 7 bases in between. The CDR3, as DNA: TGTGCCAGCAGCTTACACCAAAACAATGAGCAGTTCTTC. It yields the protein CASSLHQNNEQFF.

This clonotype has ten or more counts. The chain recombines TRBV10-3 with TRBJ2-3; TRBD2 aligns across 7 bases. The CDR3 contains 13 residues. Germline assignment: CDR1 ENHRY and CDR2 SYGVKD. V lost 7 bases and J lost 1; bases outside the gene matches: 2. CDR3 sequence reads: CAINSGGTDTQYF. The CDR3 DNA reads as TGTGCCATCAACAGCGGGGGCACAGATACGCAGTATTTT.

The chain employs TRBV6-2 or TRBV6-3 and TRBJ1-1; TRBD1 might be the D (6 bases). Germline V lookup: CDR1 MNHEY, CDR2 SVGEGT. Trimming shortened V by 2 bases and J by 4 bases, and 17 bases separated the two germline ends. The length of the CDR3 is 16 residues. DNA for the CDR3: TGTGCCAGCAGTTACCCGCCACAGGGATTGGGCACTGAAGCTTTCTTT. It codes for CASSYPPQGLGTEAFF.

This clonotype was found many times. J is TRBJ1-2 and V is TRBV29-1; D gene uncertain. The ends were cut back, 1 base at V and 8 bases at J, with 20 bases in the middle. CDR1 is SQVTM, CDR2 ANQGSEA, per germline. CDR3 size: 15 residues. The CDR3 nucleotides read TGCAGCGTTGAAGTACCCCACCGCGCGGGGAGAGGCTACACCTTC. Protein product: CSVEVPHRAGRGYTF. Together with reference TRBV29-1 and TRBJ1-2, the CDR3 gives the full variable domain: SAVISQKPSRDICQRGTSLTIQCQVDSQVTMMFWYRQQPGQSLTLIATANQGSEATYESGFVIDKFPISRPNLTFSTLTVSNMSPEDSSIYLCSVEVPHRAGRGYTFGSGTRLTVV.

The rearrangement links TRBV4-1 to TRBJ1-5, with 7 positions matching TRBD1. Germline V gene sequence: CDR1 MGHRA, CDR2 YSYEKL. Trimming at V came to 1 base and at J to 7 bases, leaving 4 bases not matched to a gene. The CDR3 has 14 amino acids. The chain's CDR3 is CASSQVRQGQPQHF. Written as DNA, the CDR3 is TGCGCCAGCAGCCAAGTACGACAGGGCCAGCCCCAGCATTTT.

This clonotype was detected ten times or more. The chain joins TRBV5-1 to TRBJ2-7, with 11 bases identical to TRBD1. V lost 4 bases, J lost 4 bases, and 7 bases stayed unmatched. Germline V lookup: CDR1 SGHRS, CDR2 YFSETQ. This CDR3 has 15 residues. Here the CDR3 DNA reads TGCGCCAGCAGCCCGGACAGGGGGCGGCTATACGAGCAGTACTTC. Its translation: CASSPDRGRLYEQYF.

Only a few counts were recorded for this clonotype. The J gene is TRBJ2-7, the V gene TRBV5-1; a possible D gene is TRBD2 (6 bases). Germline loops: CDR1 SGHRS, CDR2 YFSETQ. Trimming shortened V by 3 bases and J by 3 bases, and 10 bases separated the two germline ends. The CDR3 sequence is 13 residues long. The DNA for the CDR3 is TGCGCCAGCAGCTGGGAGGAGCGCTACGAGCAGTACTTC. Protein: CASSWEERYEQYF.